A single sample gave rise to the 19 T cell receptor beta chains below, sequenced in a study of CD8+ T cells in alopecia areata (dated by TCRdb to the late 2010s). The method behind the library was the immunoSEQ multiplex PCR assay. For TCR sequencing, RNA was extracted from every sample and reverse transcribed into cDNA to serve as template. TCRdb retrieved this table from immuneACCESS and kept in-frame rearrangements only. Not all clones are present; in checked studies, unresolved V genes account for under half, and no reason is known for the remainder. For this sample there are approximately 120,000 clones; about 50% appear just once. The ten largest clones take up roughly a tenth of the sample. Source material: NKG2D-low CD8+ T cells sorted from blood. The cell subset or site label, read with the paper, signifies: sorted CD8+ NKG2D-low blood T cells. The receptors stem from a human donor with alopecia areata.

The rearrangement joins TRBV6-5 to TRBJ2-7; maybe TRBD2 (6 bases). The germline V gene has CDR1 MNHEY and CDR2 SVGAGI. CDR3 length equals 13 residues. The V end lost 2 bases, the J end lost 2 bases, and 7 bases lay between the germline ends. The CDR3 DNA is TGTGCCAGCAGTTACCGGGAGACCTACGAGCAGTACTTC. It specifies CASSYRETYEQYF.

V gene TRBV29-1 combines with J gene TRBJ2-7; D gene ambiguous. CDR3 length: 13 amino acids. Looked up from germline, CDR1 is SQVTM and CDR2 is ANQGSEA. V was clipped by 5 bases and J by 0 bases, with 11 bases between them. CDR3 DNA: TGCAGCGTTACCCAGGTCAACTCCTACGAGCAGTACTTC. Translation: CSVTQVNSYEQYF.

As regards this clone: Other DNA sequences in the sample encode the same CDR3. This chain uses TRBV5-1 with TRBJ1-1; no clear D gene. Germline CDR1 is SGHRS and CDR2 is YFSETQ. Trimming removed 0 bases at V and 0 bases at J, with 3 bases between. CDR3 length: 13 amino acids. The CDR3 protein is CASSLEVNTEAFF. The CDR3, as DNA: TGCGCCAGCAGCTTGGAGGTGAACACTGAAGCTTTCTTT. Supplemented by reference TRBV5-1 and TRBJ1-1, the full variable domain reads KAGVTQTPRYLIKTRGQQVTLSCSPISGHRSVSWYQQTPGQGLQFLFEYFSETQRNKGNFPGRFSGRQFSNSRSEMNVSTLELGDSALYLCASSLEVNTEAFFGQGTRLTVV.

The chain carries TRBV9 and TRBJ2-5; D call uncertain. V gave up 3 bases and J gave up 5 bases, with 5 bases separating them. Germline V gene lookup returns CDR1 SGDLS and CDR2 YYNGEE. The CDR3 consists of 11 residues. CDR3 sequence (DNA): TGTGCCAGCAGCGACCGGGAGACCCAGTACTTC. This codes for CASSDRETQYF. Variable domain in full (rest from reference TRBV9 and TRBJ2-5): DSGVTQTPKHLITATGQRVTLRCSPRSGDLSVYWYQQSLDQGLQFLIQYYNGEERAKGNILERFSAQQFPDLHSELNLSSLELGDSALYFCASSDRETQYFGPGTRLLVL.

This clone was seen more than once but under ten times. The rearrangement uses TRBV29-1 and TRBJ2-1; TRBD2 agrees at 7 bases. CDR1 is SQVTM, CDR2 ANQGSEA, per germline. The CDR3 sequence is 16 residues long. Germline trimming cut 1 base from V and 7 bases from J; bases unmatched to any gene: 13. CDR3 sequence reads: CSVEAPRGVSGNEQFF. The DNA for the CDR3 is TGCAGCGTTGAAGCTCCCCGGGGGGTCTCTGGGAATGAGCAGTTCTTC.

This sequence joins TRBV29-1 and TRBJ1-4, with D hard to call. Between the trimmed V and J ends, which lost 6 bases and 7 bases, there was a span of 9 bases. The CDR3 has 11 residues. CDR1 SQVTM and CDR2 ANQGSEA come from the germline V gene. The CDR3 reads CSVDDGEKLFF. CDR3 bases: TGCAGCGTGGACGACGGTGAAAAACTGTTTTTT.

The gene calls are TRBV28 and TRBJ2-3; D is ambiguous. This CDR3 has 13 residues. Trimming left V 3 bases short and J 0 bases short, with 4 bases between. Germline V gene sequence: CDR1 MDHEN, CDR2 SYDVKM. CDR3 residues: CASSLESTDTQYF. The CDR3 bases are TGTGCCAGCAGTTTGGAGAGCACAGATACGCAGTATTTT. Together with reference TRBV28 and TRBJ2-3, the CDR3 gives the full variable domain: DVKVTQSSRYLVKRTGEKVFLECVQDMDHENMFWYRQDPGLGLRLIYFSYDVKMKEKGDIPEGYSVSREKKERFSLILESASTNQTSMYLCASSLESTDTQYFGPGTRLTVL.

V and J are TRBV7-2 and TRBJ2-1; 7 bases are a match to TRBD2. The CDR3 length is 14 residues. V was clipped by 3 bases and J by 6 bases; unmatched bases: 5. Per the germline V gene, CDR1 is SGHTA and CDR2 is FQGNSA. CDR3 bases: TGTGCCAGCAGCTTGTGGGGGGGAGGCAATGAGCAGTTCTTC. Translation gives CASSLWGGGNEQFF.

The chain joins TRBV7-9 to TRBJ1-5; 10 bases line up with TRBD1. This CDR3 spans 16 amino acids. Germline CDR1 and CDR2: SEHNR and FQNEAQ (reference sequence). The J segment lost 1 base and the V segment lost 4 bases, leaving 4 bases of the junction unmatched. The chain's CDR3 is CASSSDRGLSNQPQHF. CDR3 in DNA: TGTGCCAGCAGCTCAGACAGGGGGCTGAGCAATCAGCCCCAGCATTTT.

The chain uses TRBV29-1 and TRBJ2-7, with D perhaps TRBD2 (6 bases). The V and J ends lost 7 bases and 1 base respectively, with 17 bases between them. The CDR3 sequence is 14 residues long. CDR1 and CDR2 (germline): SQVTM, ANQGSEA. DNA for the CDR3: TGCAGCGCATCCCCGGGGGTAGGATCCTACGAGCAGTACTTC. This sequence encodes CSASPGVGSYEQYF.

The chain employs TRBV29-1 and TRBJ2-7; 14 positions match TRBD2. The V segment lost 6 bases and the J segment 2 bases; nucleotides outside the gene matches: 3. Germline lookup yields CDR1 SQVTM and CDR2 ANQGSEA. This CDR3 is built from 14 residues. The CDR3 sequence is CSVGTSGGTYEQYF. DNA for the CDR3: TGCAGCGTGGGGACTAGCGGGGGAACCTACGAGCAGTACTTC.

The chain has TRBV27 and TRBJ2-4; perhaps TRBD2 as D (5 bases). The V gene lost 2 bases and the J gene lost 6 bases, with 14 bases spanning the gap. CDR1 and CDR2 from the germline V gene are MNHEY and SMNVEV (reference sequence). This CDR3 comprises 15 residues. The CDR3 sequence: CASSLGRGLVNIQYF. In nucleotides, the CDR3 is TGTGCCAGCAGTTTAGGTCGGGGTCTGGTAAACATTCAGTACTTC.

This chain connects TRBV30 to TRBJ2-4; TRBD2 might be the D (6 bases). The germline V and J ends were trimmed by 1 base and 13 bases, with 11 bases remaining between them. CDR1 GTSNPN and CDR2 SVGIG come from the germline V gene (reference sequence). The CDR3 consists of 11 residues. The CDR3 coding sequence is TGTGCCTGGAGTGACGGGACTGTGCAGTACTTC. Residues: CAWSDGTVQYF.

This clone was counted a few times. V is TRBV25-1 and J is TRBJ2-5; unclear D gene. The V gene's germline CDR1 is MGHDK and CDR2 SYGVNS. The CDR3 extends over 9 amino acids. The V and J ends lost 3 bases and 7 bases respectively, with 0 bases between them. For the CDR3, the DNA is TGTGCCAGCAGTGAGACCCAGTACTTC. Translating gives CASSETQYF. Using reference TRBV25-1 and TRBJ2-5 for the parts outside the CDR3, the full variable domain is EADIYQTPRYLVIGTGKKITLECSQTMGHDKMYWYQQDPGMELHLIHYSYGVNSTEKGDLSSESTVSRIRTEHFPLTLESARPSHTSQYLCASSETQYFGPGTRLLVL.

The chain joins TRBV14 to TRBJ2-1, with D unresolved. The germline V gene has CDR1 SGHDN and CDR2 FVKESK. V was pared by 4 bases and J by 7 bases, with 11 bases between. This CDR3 spans 13 amino acids. Here the CDR3 reads CASSPNPGNEQFF. The CDR3, as DNA: TGTGCCAGCAGCCCCAATCCCGGGAATGAGCAGTTCTTC.

The chain employs TRBV4-1 and TRBJ1-2, with D possibly being TRBD1 (5 bases). CDR3 length equals 16 residues. Per the germline V gene, CDR1 is MGHRA and CDR2 is YSYEKL. Deletions cut 3 bases from V and 1 base from J, with 15 bases between. The CDR3 bases are TGCGCCAGCAGCCAGGCGCCAGGGTCGATTAACTATGGCTACACCTTC. Translation: CASSQAPGSINYGYTF.

V usage is TRBV27 and J usage is TRBJ2-3, with D possibly being TRBD1 (7 bases). CDR3 length: 14 amino acids. V gave up 5 bases and J gave up 5 bases, with 14 bases separating them. The germline V gene has CDR1 MNHEY and CDR2 SMNVEV (reference sequence). This CDR3 is CASSLRQGGDTQYF. Written as DNA, the CDR3 is TGTGCCAGCAGTCTTCGACAGGGAGGAGATACGCAGTATTTT.

This clone was detected only a few times. J is TRBJ1-2 and V is TRBV29-1; TRBD1 aligns across 8 bases. CDR1 is SQVTM and CDR2 is ANQGSEA in the germline V gene. The V and J ends lost 1 base and 6 bases, in that order; junction bases with no gene match: 1. CDR3 size: 12 residues. The chain's CDR3 is CSVEAGGHGYTF. CDR3 nucleotide sequence: TGCAGCGTTGAAGCAGGGGGCCATGGCTACACCTTC.

This clone was found a few times. The gene calls are TRBV6-5 and TRBJ2-5; perhaps TRBD1 as D (7 bases). The CDR3 is made up of 14 amino acids. Trimming left V 0 bases short and J 7 bases short, with 12 bases between. Germline V lookup: CDR1 MNHEY, CDR2 SVGAGI. The CDR3 DNA reads TGTGCCAGCAGTTACTCGATGCAGGGGGGGACCCAGTACTTC. Translated: CASSYSMQGGTQYF.